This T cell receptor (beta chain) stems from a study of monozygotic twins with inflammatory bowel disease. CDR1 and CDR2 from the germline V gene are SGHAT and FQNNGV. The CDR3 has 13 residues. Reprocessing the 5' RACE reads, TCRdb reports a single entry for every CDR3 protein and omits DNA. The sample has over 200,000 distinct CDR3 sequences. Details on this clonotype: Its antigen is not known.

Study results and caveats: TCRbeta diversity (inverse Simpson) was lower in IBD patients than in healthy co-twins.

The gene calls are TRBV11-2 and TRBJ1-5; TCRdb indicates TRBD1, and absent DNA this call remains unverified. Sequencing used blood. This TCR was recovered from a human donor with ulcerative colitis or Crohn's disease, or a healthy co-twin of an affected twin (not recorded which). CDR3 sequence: CASSLVQGQPQHF.